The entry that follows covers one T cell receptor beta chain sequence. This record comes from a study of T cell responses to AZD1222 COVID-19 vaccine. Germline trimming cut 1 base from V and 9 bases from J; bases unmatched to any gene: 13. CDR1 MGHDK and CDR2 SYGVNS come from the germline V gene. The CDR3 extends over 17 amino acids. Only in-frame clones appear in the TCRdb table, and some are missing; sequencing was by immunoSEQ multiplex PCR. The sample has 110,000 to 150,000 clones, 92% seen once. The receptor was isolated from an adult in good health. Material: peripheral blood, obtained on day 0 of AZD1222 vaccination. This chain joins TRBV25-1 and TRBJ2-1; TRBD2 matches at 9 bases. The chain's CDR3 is CASSEWASSSGEGEQFF. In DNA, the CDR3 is TGTGCCAGCAGTGAATGGGCTAGCTCTAGCGGGGAGGGTGAGCAGTTCTTC.